These T cell receptor beta chains were read from a single sample in a study of identical twins. TCRdb re-derived calls from the 5' RACE reads in MiXCR, one entry per CDR3 protein. The table includes approximately 490,000 distinct CDR3 sequences, approximately 20% detected once. These same records also appear under a second study, on yellow fever vaccine responses in identical twins.

The specimen was CD4+ T cells sorted from blood. All receptors derive from a woman aged 18-35 years in good health. The CDR3 runs from the conserved cysteine through the conserved F or W. Each record gives: J gene, V gene, D gene, clone size, CDR3 DNA, CDR3 protein. The D gene is left open where the match is weak. Part of the rows lack a size; the others show once, few, many or a class for expanded clones.

>TRBJ2-5|TRBV11-1|TRBD2|NA
TGTGCCAGCAGCTTAGCTGCCGGGACTAGCGGGAGCCGAGAGACCCAGTACTTC
CASSLAAGTSGSRETQYF
>TRBJ2-1|TRBV18|NA|NA
TGTGCCAGCTCACCAGGAGGGCTTGAGCAGTTCTTC
CASSPGGLEQFF
>TRBJ2-3|TRBV5-1|NA|NA
TGCGCCAGCAGCTTGGATCGGGTGGTTCCCCCAGATACGCAGTATTTT
CASSLDRVVPPDTQYF
>TRBJ2-5|TRBV19|TRBD2|few
TGTGCCAGTAGCCCTATTAGCGGGGAGGCCCAGTACTTC
CASSPISGEAQYF
>TRBJ2-6|TRBV29-1|NA|NA
TGCAGCGTTGGGGGGCCGGGACACCACTCTGGGGCCAACGTCCTGACTTTC
CSVGGPGHHSGANVLTF
>TRBJ2-3|TRBV6-2/TRBV6-3|TRBD2|few
TGTGCCAGCAGTTCAACGACTAGCTCAATACGCACAGATACGCAGTATTTT
CASSSTTSSIRTDTQYF
>TRBJ2-2|TRBV20-1|TRBD2|NA
TGCAGTGCTAGAGGCCATGGGAGCGGGGGAGGAACCGGGGAGCTGTTTTTT
CSARGHGSGGGTGELFF
>TRBJ1-5|TRBV2|NA|few
TGTGCCAGCAACGAAGACAGTAGCAATCAGCCCCAGCATTTT
CASNEDSSNQPQHF
>TRBJ2-1|TRBV7-3|TRBD2|few
TGTGCCAGCAGACCACTCCCCACGACTAGCGGGAGTACCTACAATGACCAGTTCTTC
CASRPLPTTSGSTYNDQFF
>TRBJ2-7|TRBV15|NA|NA
TGTGCCACCAGCAGGGCCCTCCGGGACTCGCGGGGCTACGAGCAGTACTTC
CATSRALRDSRGYEQYF
>TRBJ2-1|TRBV25-1|NA|few
TGTGCCAGCATGCGGGAGACAGGGAGGTTGGAGCAGTTCTTC
CASMRETGRLEQFF
>TRBJ1-5|TRBV12-3/TRBV12-4|NA|few
TGTGCCAGCAGTTTAGAGAATAGCAATCAGCCCCAGCATTTT
CASSLENSNQPQHF
>TRBJ2-1|TRBV20-1|NA|NA
TGCAGTGCTACCCCCTCTGTCCAGCTCCTTTACAATGAGCAGTTCTTC
CSATPSVQLLYNEQFF
>TRBJ2-5|TRBV20-1|TRBD2|NA
TGCAGTGCTGGGGGACTAGCGAAGGAGACCCAGTACTTC
CSAGGLAKETQYF
>TRBJ2-5|TRBV4-1|TRBD2|few
TGCGCCAGCAGCCAAGGCCGGACTAGCGGTAAAGAGACCCAGTACTTC
CASSQGRTSGKETQYF
>TRBJ1-4|TRBV12-3/TRBV12-4|NA|few
TGTGCCAGCAGTTTTATACCTGAAAAACTGTTTTTT
CASSFIPEKLFF
>TRBJ2-5|TRBV12-3/TRBV12-4|TRBD1|NA
TGTGCCAGCAGTTCGACAGGGGGGGATGAGACCCAGTACTTC
CASSSTGGDETQYF
>TRBJ2-4|TRBV7-2|NA|few
TGTGCCAGCAGCTTAGGGGGGAGCGGAGCCAAAAACATTCAGTACTTC
CASSLGGSGAKNIQYF
>TRBJ2-1|TRBV20-1|TRBD1|NA
TGCAGTGCTGATGACAGGGGTGGTGAGCAGTTCTTC
CSADDRGGEQFF
>TRBJ2-5|TRBV2|TRBD1|few
TGTGCCAGCCGAGGACAGGCCGGGGAGACCCAGTACTTC
CASRGQAGETQYF